This T cell receptor (beta chain) was identified during a study of molecular identifiers for immune sequencing clone quantification. In this sample, this clonotype turned up many times. Germline V gives CDR1 SGHVS, CDR2 FNYEAQ. The CDR3 consists of 13 residues. V shed 5 bases and J shed 6 bases, with 10 bases lying between them. TCRdb re-analysed the PCR reads in MiXCR, keeping a single row per CDR3 protein. The sample records nearly 55,000 distinct CDR3 sequences, approximately 40% being singletons. Sorted cell numbers of about 19,000 to 1,000,000, with 10%, 30% or 50% RNA, served as input for naive CD8 libraries.

The rearrangement uses TRBV7-6 and TRBJ1-4; D unclear. Sequencing used naive CD8+ T cells from blood, with Jurkat cell RNA spiked in. As for subset: FACS-sorted CD8+CD4-CCR7+CD45RA+ naive T cells. The receptor's source is a human donor in good health. Some libraries in this study had Jurkat cell RNA spiked in. The CDR3 nucleotides read TGTGCCAGCAGCCAAGGACCGGATGAAAAACTGTTTTTT. Its translation is CASSQGPDEKLFF.